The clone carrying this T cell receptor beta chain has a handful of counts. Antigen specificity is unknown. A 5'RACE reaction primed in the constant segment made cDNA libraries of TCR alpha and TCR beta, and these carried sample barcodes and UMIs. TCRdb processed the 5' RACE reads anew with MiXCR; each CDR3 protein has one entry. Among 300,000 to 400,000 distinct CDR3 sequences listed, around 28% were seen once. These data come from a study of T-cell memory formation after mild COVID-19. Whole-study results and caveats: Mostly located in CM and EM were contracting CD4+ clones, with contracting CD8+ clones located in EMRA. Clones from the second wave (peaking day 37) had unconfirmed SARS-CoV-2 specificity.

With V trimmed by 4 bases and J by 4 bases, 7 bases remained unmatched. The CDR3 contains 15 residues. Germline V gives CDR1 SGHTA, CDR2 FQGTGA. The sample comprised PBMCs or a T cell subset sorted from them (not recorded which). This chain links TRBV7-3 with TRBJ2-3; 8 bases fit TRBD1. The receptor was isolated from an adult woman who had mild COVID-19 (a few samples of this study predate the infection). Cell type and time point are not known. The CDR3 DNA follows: TGTGCCAGCAGCTCCTCCAGGGGGCGCGCAGATACGCAGTATTTT. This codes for CASSSSRGRADTQYF.